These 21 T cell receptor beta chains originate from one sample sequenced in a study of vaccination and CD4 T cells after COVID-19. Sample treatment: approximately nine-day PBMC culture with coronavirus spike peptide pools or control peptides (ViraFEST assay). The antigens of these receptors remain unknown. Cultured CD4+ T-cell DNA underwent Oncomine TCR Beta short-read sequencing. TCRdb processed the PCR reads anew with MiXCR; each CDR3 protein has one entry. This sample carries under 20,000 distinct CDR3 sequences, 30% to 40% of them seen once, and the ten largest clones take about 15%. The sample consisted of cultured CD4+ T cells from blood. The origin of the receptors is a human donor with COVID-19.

CDR3 protein: CASSNGIRGANVLTF. The CDR3 region has the DNA TGTGCCAGCAGCAACGGGATTCGCGGGGCCAACGTCCTGACTTTC. This sequence joins TRBV5-4 and TRBJ2-6, with a possible D match to TRBD2 (5 bases). Trimming left V 4 bases short and J 4 bases short, with 12 bases between. In germline, CDR1 is SGHNT, CDR2 YYREEE (reference sequence). This CDR3 is 15 amino acids long.

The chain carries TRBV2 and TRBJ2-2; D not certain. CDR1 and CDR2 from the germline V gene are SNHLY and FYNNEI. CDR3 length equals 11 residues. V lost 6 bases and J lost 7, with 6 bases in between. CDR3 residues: CASRRDGELFF. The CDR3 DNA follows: TGTGCCAGCAGAAGGGACGGGGAGCTGTTTTTT. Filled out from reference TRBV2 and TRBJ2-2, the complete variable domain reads EPEVTQTPSHQVTQMGQEVILRCVPISNHLYFYWYRQILGQKVEFLVSFYNNEISEKSEIFDDQFSVERPDGSNFTLKIRSTKLEDSAMYFCASRRDGELFFGEGSRLTVL.

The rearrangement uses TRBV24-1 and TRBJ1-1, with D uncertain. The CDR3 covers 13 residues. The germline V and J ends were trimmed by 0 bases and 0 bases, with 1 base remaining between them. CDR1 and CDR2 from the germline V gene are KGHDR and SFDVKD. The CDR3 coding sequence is TGTGCCACCAGTGATTTGATGAACACTGAAGCTTTCTTT. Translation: CATSDLMNTEAFF.

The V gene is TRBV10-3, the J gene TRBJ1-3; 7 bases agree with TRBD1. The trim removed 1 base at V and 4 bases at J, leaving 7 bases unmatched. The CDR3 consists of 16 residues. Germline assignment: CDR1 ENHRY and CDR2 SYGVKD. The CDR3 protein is CAISEYGTVTGNTIYF. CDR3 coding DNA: TGTGCCATCAGTGAGTACGGGACAGTCACCGGAAACACCATATATTTT.

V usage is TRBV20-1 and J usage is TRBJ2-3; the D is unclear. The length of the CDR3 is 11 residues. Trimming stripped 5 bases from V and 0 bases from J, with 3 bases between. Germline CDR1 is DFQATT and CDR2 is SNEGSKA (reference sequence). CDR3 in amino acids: CSARSTDTQYF. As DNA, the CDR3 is TGCAGTGCTCGAAGCACAGATACGCAGTATTTT.

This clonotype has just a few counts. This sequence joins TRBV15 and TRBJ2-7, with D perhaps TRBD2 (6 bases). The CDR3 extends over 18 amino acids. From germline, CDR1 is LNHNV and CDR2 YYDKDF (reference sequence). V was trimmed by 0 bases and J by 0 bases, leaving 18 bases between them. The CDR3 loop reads CATSRDLGRGMSSYEQYF. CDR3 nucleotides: TGTGCCACCAGCAGAGATCTAGGGCGGGGCATGAGCTCCTACGAGCAGTACTTC.

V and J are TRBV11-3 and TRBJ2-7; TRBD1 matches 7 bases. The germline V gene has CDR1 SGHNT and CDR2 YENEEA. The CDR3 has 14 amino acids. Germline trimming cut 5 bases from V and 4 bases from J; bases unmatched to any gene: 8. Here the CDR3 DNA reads TGTGCCAGCAGCAGAAACAGGGGCGGATACGAGCAGTACTTC. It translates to CASSRNRGGYEQYF.

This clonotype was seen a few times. The CDR3: CSARTTYEQYF. CDR3 sequence (DNA): TGCAGTGCTAGAACAACCTACGAGCAGTACTTC. The chain joins TRBV20-1 to TRBJ2-7; no clear D. This CDR3 is built from 11 residues. V lost 2 bases and J lost 2, with 4 bases in between. Germline V lookup: CDR1 DFQATT, CDR2 SNEGSKA (reference sequence).

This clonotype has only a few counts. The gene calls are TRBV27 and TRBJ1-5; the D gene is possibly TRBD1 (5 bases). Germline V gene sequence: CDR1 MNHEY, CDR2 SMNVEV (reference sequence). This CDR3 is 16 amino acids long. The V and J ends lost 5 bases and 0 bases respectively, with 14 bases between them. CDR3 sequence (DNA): TGTGCCAGCAGTCGCCTGGACAAGGTTAGCAATCAGCCCCAGCATTTT. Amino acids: CASSRLDKVSNQPQHF.

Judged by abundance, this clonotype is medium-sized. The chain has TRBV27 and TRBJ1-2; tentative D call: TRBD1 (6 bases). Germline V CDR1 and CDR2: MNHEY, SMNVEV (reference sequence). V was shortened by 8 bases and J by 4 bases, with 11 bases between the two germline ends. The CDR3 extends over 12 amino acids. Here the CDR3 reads CASARGVYGYTF. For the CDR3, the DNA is TGTGCCAGCGCCAGGGGTGTCTATGGCTACACCTTC.

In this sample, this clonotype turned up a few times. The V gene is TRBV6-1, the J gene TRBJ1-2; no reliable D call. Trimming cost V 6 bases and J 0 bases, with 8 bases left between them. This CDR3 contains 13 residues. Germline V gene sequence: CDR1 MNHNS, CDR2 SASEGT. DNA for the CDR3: TGTGCCAGCAGCGCGGCTACTAACTATGGCTACACCTTC. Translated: CASSAATNYGYTF.

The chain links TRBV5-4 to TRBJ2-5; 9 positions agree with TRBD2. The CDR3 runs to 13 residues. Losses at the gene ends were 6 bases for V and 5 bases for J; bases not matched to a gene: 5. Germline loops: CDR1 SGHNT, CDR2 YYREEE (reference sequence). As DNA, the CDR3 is TGTGCCAGCACCGCTAGCGGGGCCGAGACCCAGTACTTC. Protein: CASTASGAETQYF.

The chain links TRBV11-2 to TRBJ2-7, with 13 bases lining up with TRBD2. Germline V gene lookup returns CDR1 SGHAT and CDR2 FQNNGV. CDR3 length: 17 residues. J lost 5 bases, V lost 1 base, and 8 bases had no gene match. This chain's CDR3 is CASSLGGGLAGDDEQYF. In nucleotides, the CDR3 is TGTGCCAGCAGCTTAGGGGGTGGACTAGCGGGGGACGACGAGCAGTACTTC.

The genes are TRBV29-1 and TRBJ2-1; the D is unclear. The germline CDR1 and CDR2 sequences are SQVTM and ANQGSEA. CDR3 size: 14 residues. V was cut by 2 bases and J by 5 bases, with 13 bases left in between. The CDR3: CSVESGKGHNEQFF. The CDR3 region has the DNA TGCAGCGTTGAATCCGGCAAGGGCCACAATGAGCAGTTCTTC.

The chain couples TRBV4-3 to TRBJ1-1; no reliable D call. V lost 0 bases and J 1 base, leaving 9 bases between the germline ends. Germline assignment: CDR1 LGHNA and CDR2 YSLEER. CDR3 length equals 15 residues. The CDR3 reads CASSQEVSPNTEAFF. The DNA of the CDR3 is TGCGCCAGCAGCCAAGAAGTATCTCCGAACACTGAAGCTTTCTTT.

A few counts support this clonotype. The CDR3 spells CSAEDTRREYEQYF. The CDR3 nucleotides read TGCAGTGCTGAAGACACAAGGAGGGAGTACGAGCAGTACTTC. V usage is TRBV20-1 and J usage is TRBJ2-7; D might be TRBD2 (6 bases). This CDR3 has 14 residues. The V end was cut by 5 bases, the J end by 4 bases, with 18 bases between. Germline lookup yields CDR1 DFQATT and CDR2 SNEGSKA (reference sequence).

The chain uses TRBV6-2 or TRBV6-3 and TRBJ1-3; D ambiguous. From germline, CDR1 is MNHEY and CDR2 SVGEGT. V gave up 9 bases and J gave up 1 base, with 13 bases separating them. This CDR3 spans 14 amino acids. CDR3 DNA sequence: TGTGCCAGTTGCGAGGGCGGGTCTGGAAACACCATATATTTT. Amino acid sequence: CASCEGGSGNTIYF.

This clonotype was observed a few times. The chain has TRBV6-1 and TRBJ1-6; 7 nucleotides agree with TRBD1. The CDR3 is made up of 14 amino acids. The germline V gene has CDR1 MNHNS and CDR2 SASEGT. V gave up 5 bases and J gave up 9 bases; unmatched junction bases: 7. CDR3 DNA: TGTGCCAGCAGTCCAGGGGGTTTCGTTTCACCCCTCCACTTT. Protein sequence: CASSPGGFVSPLHF.

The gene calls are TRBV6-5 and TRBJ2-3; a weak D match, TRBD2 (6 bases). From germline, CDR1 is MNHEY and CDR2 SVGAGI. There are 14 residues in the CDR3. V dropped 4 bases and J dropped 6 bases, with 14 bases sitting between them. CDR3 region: CASSSDAGSDTQYF. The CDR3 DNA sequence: TGTGCCAGCAGTTCGGACGCGGGAAGTGATACGCAGTATTTT.

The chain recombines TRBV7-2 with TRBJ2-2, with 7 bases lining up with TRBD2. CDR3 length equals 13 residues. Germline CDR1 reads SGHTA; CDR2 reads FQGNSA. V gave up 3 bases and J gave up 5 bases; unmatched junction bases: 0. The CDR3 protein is CASSLRGTGELFF. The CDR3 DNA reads TGTGCCAGCAGCTTGCGGGGGACCGGGGAGCTGTTTTTT.

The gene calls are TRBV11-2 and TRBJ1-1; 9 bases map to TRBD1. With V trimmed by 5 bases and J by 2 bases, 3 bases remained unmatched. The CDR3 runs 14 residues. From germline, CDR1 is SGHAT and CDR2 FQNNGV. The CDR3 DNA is TGTGCCAGCAGCCCGGACAGGGGTAACACTGAAGCTTTCTTT. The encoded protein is CASSPDRGNTEAFF.